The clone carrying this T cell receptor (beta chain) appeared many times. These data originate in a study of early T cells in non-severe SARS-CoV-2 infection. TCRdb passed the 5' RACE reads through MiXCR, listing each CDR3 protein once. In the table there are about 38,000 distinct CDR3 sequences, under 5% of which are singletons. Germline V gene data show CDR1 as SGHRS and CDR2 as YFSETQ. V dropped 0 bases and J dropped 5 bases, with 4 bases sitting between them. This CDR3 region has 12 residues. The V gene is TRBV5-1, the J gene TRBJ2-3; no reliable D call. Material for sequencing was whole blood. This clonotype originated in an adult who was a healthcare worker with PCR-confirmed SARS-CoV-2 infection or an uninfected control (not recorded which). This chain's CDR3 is CASSLARDTQYF. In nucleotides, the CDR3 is TGCGCCAGCAGCTTGGCCCGAGATACGCAGTATTTT.